These 21 T cell receptor beta chains were all obtained from the same sample, sequenced in a study of shared clonotypes between healthy human individuals. Method: immunoSEQ multiplex PCR; TCRdb's copy keeps in-frame clones and lacks some. This sample has nearly 1,000,000 clones, with over 60% found just once. The material sequenced was memory CD4+ T cells sorted from blood. Subset specified: CD45RA-negative fraction. The source of these receptors is a man between 18 and 29 years old in good health.

The J gene is TRBJ1-5, the V gene TRBV2; D gene unclear. The germline gives CDR1 SNHLY, CDR2 FYNNEI. V gave up 7 bases and J gave up 0 bases, with 13 bases separating them. This CDR3 has 15 residues. The CDR3 DNA reads TGTGCCAGCAAGGCAGAAGAGAATAGCAATCAGCCCCAGCATTTT. Its translation: CASKAEENSNQPQHF.

Comments on this clone: This could be a read error, since a much larger clone is one nucleotide away. The V and J genes are TRBV30 and TRBJ2-3; D not resolved. Germline CDR1 is GTSNPN and CDR2 is SVGIG (reference sequence). Trimming stripped 3 bases from V and 0 bases from J, with 10 bases between. CDR3 length: 14 amino acids. CDR3 loop: CAWSSSSSTDTQYF. In DNA form, the CDR3 reads TGTGCCTGGAGCAGCAGCTCTAGCACAGATACGCAGTATTTT.

This clone was recorded only once. The chain employs TRBV2 and TRBJ2-1; tentative D call: TRBD1 (8 bases). V was pared by 6 bases and J by 4 bases, with 16 bases between. Germline loops: CDR1 SNHLY, CDR2 FYNNEI. The CDR3 extends over 15 amino acids. The CDR3 DNA is TGTGCCAGCAGGAGCGGGACAGGAGGGTACAATGAGCAGTTCTTC. Translation: CASRSGTGGYNEQFF.

On this clone: The sample contains more than one DNA sequence encoding this CDR3. The CDR3 protein is CASSLAGGSDTQYF. The DNA of the CDR3 is TGCGCCAGCAGCTTGGCGGGGGGTTCAGATACGCAGTATTTT. This sequence joins TRBV5-1 and TRBJ2-3, with TRBD2 matching over 7 bases. CDR3 size: 14 residues. CDR1 and CDR2 (germline): SGHRS, YFSETQ. J lost 4 bases, V lost 0 bases, and 2 bases had no gene match.

This chain's CDR3 is CASSFGNQETQYF. CDR3 DNA sequence: TGTGCCAGCAGCTTCGGCAACCAAGAGACCCAGTACTTC. The rearrangement joins TRBV7-2 to TRBJ2-5; D unclear. This CDR3 contains 13 residues. Trimming removed 3 bases from V and 0 bases from J, with 5 bases in between. Germline V lookup: CDR1 SGHTA, CDR2 FQGNSA.

The chain recombines TRBV5-1 with TRBJ2-2; D call uncertain. Looked up from germline, CDR1 is SGHRS and CDR2 is YFSETQ. This CDR3 is built from 13 residues. The V gene lost 4 bases and the J gene lost 6 bases, with 10 bases spanning the gap. CDR3 in DNA: TGCGCCAGCAGCATGTCCGGGCCCGGGGAGCTGTTTTTT. This sequence encodes CASSMSGPGELFF. The full variable domain, with the rest looked up from reference TRBV5-1 and TRBJ2-2, is KAGVTQTPRYLIKTRGQQVTLSCSPISGHRSVSWYQQTPGQGLQFLFEYFSETQRNKGNFPGRFSGRQFSNSRSEMNVSTLELGDSALYLCASSMSGPGELFFGEGSRLTVL.

This rearrangement joins TRBV7-2 to TRBJ1-2; D is undetermined. Trimming cost V 0 bases and J 2 bases, with 4 bases left between them. The CDR3 is 13 residues long. Germline values: CDR1 SGHTA, CDR2 FQGNSA. DNA for the CDR3: TGTGCCAGCAGCTTAGCTTCCAACTATGGCTACACCTTC. Its translation: CASSLASNYGYTF.

This clone was recorded once. The chain uses TRBV27 and TRBJ2-5; TRBD2 agrees at 9 bases. Trimming at V came to 5 bases and at J to 0 bases, leaving 7 bases not matched to a gene. CDR1 is MNHEY and CDR2 is SMNVEV in the germline V gene (reference sequence). The CDR3 runs 16 residues. CDR3 amino acids: CASSPRASGNQETQYF. Here the CDR3 DNA reads TGTGCCAGCAGTCCTAGGGCTAGCGGGAACCAAGAGACCCAGTACTTC.

J is TRBJ1-2 and V is TRBV5-1, with TRBD1 identical over 7 bases. This CDR3 has 14 residues. Germline trimming cut 4 bases from V and 6 bases from J; bases unmatched to any gene: 9. Germline assignment: CDR1 SGHRS and CDR2 YFSETQ. CDR3 in amino acids: CASSAGDRAHGYTF. The DNA for the CDR3 is TGCGCCAGCAGCGCCGGCGACAGGGCTCATGGCTACACCTTC.

On this clone itself: In the same sample, other DNA sequences code for this CDR3. V is TRBV2 and J is TRBJ2-5; D unresolved. V was cut by 9 bases and J by 1 base, with 15 bases left in between. Per germline, CDR1 SNHLY and CDR2 FYNNEI. The CDR3 spans 14 residues. CDR3 DNA sequence: TGTGCCAGTCGCAGACGTGGCGTCCAAGAGACCCAGTACTTC. It is translated as CASRRRGVQETQYF.

The chain joins TRBV25-1 to TRBJ2-7; 8 nucleotides align to TRBD1. This CDR3 is built from 15 residues. Germline CDR1 MGHDK, CDR2 SYGVNS. V trimming: 3 bases; J trimming: 0 bases; junction bases outside the gene matches: 4. The CDR3 DNA is TGTGCCAGCAGTGACGAGACAGGGGCCTCCTACGAGCAGTACTTC. Translation gives CASSDETGASYEQYF.

This rearrangement joins TRBV29-1 to TRBJ1-4; possibly TRBD1 for D (5 bases). CDR1 and CDR2 from the germline V gene are SQVTM and ANQGSEA. V shed 8 bases and J shed 0 bases, with 25 bases lying between them. CDR3 size: 18 residues. The CDR3 sequence is CSYQTPGTQRSTNEKLFF. The DNA for the CDR3 is TGCAGCTACCAGACCCCCGGGACCCAAAGGTCAACTAATGAAAAACTGTTTTTT.

V and J are TRBV6-6 and TRBJ2-1, with a tentative D call TRBD1 (7 bases). The CDR3 runs 15 residues. V lost 7 bases to trimming and J lost 6 bases, with 19 bases between them. The germline V gene encodes CDR1 MNHNY and CDR2 SVGAGI (reference sequence). CDR3 protein: CASTTRGTARNEQFF. CDR3 sequence (DNA): TGTGCCAGCACCACACGCGGGACAGCCCGCAATGAGCAGTTCTTC.

The chain has TRBV19 and TRBJ2-3, with 7 bases that match TRBD2. The germline V gene has CDR1 LNHDA and CDR2 SQIVND (reference sequence). There are 15 residues in the CDR3. Trimming cost V 7 bases and J 3 bases; bases outside gene matches: 10. CDR3 DNA: TGTGCCAGTAAACGGGACGGACTAGGGACAGATACGCAGTATTTT. Translating gives CASKRDGLGTDTQYF.

The rearrangement links TRBV9 to TRBJ2-2; D possibly corresponds to TRBD1 (6 bases). In germline, CDR1 is SGDLS, CDR2 YYNGEE. The CDR3 runs to 15 residues. Trimming removed 4 bases at V and 6 bases at J, with 16 bases between. CDR3 residues: CASSQGLDKAGELFF. For the CDR3, the DNA is TGTGCCAGCAGCCAGGGGCTAGATAAGGCCGGGGAGCTGTTTTTT. Full variable domain (remainder filled in from reference TRBV9 and TRBJ2-2): DSGVTQTPKHLITATGQRVTLRCSPRSGDLSVYWYQQSLDQGLQFLIQYYNGEERAKGNILERFSAQQFPDLHSELNLSSLELGDSALYFCASSQGLDKAGELFFGEGSRLTVL.

This chain connects TRBV7-6 to TRBJ1-4; D gene ambiguous. V was pared by 2 bases and J by 2 bases, with 9 bases between. Germline V lookup: CDR1 SGHVS, CDR2 FNYEAQ. The CDR3 consists of 15 residues. DNA of the CDR3: TGTGCCAGCAGCTTATCTGCCACTACTAATGAAAAACTGTTTTTT. Translated: CASSLSATTNEKLFF.

Many counts were recorded for this clone. The J gene is TRBJ1-2, the V gene TRBV30; D remains ambiguous. V was trimmed by 4 bases and J by 5 bases, leaving 17 bases between them. The V gene's germline CDR1 is GTSNPN and CDR2 SVGIG (reference sequence). The CDR3 consists of 14 residues. As DNA, the CDR3 is TGTGCCTGGACCCCCAAATCGAATCGGTATGGCTACACCTTC. It is translated as CAWTPKSNRYGYTF.

The chain recombines TRBV29-1 with TRBJ1-2; 10 nucleotides match TRBD1. This CDR3 has 16 amino acids. In germline, CDR1 is SQVTM, CDR2 ANQGSEA. Trimming took 0 bases from V and 3 from J; bases not matched to a gene: 7. CDR3 loop: CSVEDFGQGGHYGYTF. CDR3 sequence (DNA): TGCAGCGTTGAAGACTTCGGACAGGGGGGACACTATGGCTACACCTTC.

The rearrangement uses TRBV11-2 and TRBJ1-1, with D unclear. With 5 bases removed from V and 11 bases from J, the gap between germline ends came to 15 bases. CDR3 length equals 12 residues. Germline V gives CDR1 SGHAT, CDR2 FQNNGV. In DNA, the CDR3 is TGTGCCAGCAGCCGAGTGGCTCCTAGGGCTTTCTTT. Amino acids: CASSRVAPRAFF.

The chain couples TRBV4-1 to TRBJ2-1; TRBD2 matches at 15 bases. The trim removed 4 bases at V and 4 bases at J, leaving 14 bases unmatched. The CDR3 has 20 amino acids. The germline CDR1 and CDR2 sequences are MGHRA and YSYEKL. The CDR3 DNA reads TGCGCCAGCAGCCCGAGTCCGGGACTAGCGGGGGGCCGCCCATACAATGAGCAGTTCTTC. Protein: CASSPSPGLAGGRPYNEQFF.

V gene TRBV7-3 combines with J gene TRBJ2-7, with TRBD2 as a possible D gene (6 bases). The CDR3 extends over 16 amino acids. From germline, CDR1 is SGHTA and CDR2 FQGTGA. V was clipped by 0 bases and J by 4 bases, with 16 bases between them. CDR3 amino acids: CASSLTLKGRGYEQYF. In DNA, the CDR3 is TGTGCCAGCAGCTTAACGTTAAAGGGGCGGGGTTACGAGCAGTACTTC.